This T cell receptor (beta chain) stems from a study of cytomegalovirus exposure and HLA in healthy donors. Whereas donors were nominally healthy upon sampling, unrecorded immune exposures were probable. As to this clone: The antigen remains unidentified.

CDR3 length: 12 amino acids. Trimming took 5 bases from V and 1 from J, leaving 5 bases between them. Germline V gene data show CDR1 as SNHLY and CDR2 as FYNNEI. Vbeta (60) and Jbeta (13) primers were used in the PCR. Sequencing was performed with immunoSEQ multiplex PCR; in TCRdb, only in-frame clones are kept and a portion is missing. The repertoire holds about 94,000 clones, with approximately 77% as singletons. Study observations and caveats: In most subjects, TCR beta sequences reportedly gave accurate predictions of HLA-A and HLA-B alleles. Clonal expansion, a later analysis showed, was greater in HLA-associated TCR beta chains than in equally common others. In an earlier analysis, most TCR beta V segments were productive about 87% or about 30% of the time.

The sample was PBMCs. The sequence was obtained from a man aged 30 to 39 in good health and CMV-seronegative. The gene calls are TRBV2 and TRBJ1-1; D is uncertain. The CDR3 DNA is TGTGCCAGCAGTTTGAGGAACACTGAAGCTTTCTTT. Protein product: CASSLRNTEAFF.